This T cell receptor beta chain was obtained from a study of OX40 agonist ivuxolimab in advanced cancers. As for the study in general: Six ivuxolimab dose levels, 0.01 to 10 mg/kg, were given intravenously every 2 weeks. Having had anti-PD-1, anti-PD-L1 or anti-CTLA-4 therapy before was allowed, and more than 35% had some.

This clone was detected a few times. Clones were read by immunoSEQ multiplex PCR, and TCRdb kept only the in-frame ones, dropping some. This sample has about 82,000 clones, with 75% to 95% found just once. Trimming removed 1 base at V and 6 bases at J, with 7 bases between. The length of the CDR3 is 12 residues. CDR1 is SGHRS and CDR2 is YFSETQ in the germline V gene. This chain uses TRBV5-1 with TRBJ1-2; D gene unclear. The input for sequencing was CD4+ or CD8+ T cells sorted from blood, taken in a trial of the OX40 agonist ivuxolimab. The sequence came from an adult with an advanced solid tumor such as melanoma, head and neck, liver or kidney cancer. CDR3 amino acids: CASSLQSDGYTF. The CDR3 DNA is TGCGCCAGCAGCTTGCAGTCCGATGGCTACACCTTC.